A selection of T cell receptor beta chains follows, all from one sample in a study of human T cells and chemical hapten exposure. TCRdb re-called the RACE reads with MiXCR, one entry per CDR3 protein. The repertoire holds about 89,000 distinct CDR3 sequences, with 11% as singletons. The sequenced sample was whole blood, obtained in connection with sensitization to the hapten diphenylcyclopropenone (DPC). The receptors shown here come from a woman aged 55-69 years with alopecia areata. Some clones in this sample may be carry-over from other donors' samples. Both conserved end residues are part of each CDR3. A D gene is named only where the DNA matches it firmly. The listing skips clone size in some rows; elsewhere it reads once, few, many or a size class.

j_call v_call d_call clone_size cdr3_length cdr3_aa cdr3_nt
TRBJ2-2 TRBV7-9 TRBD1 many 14 CASSRDRALGELFF TGTGCCAGCAGCCGGGACAGGGCACTCGGGGAGCTGTTTTTT
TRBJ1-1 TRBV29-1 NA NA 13 CSVAEVKNTEAFF TGCAGCGTTGCAGAAGTCAAGAACACTGAAGCTTTCTTT
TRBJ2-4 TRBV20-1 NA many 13 CSSTGGLKFIQYF TGCAGCTCGACTGGTGGCCTGAAATTCATTCAGTACTTC
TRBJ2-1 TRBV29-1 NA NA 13 CSVAASEGLEQFF TGCAGCGTTGCGGCTAGCGAGGGTCTTGAGCAGTTCTTC
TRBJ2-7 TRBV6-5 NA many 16 CASSYSPPQGRHEQYF TGTGCCAGCAGTTACTCCCCCCCCCAGGGTCGACACGAGCAGTACTTC
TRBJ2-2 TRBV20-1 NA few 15 CSARDWGTGTGELFF TGCAGTGCTAGAGATTGGGGAACAGGGACCGGGGAGCTGTTTTTT
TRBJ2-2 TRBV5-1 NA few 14 CASSLGRKTGELFF TGCGCCAGCAGCTTGGGTCGGAAAACCGGGGAGCTGTTTTTT
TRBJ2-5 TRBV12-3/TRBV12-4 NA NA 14 CASQPGPIQETQYF TGTGCCAGCCAGCCGGGACCTATTCAAGAGACCCAGTACTTC
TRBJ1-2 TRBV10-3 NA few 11 CAISEGGGYTF TGTGCCATCAGTGAGGGTGGTGGCTACACCTTC
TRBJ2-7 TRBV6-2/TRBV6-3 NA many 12 CASSYRIGQLYF TGTGCCAGCAGTTACCGGATTGGTCAGCTGTACTTC
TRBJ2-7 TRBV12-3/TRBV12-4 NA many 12 CASSWQHYEQYF TGTGCCAGCAGTTGGCAGCACTACGAGCAGTACTTC
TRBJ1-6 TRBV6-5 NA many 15 CASSFYRDGNSPLHF TGTGCCAGCAGTTTCTACAGGGATGGGAATTCACCCCTCCACTTT
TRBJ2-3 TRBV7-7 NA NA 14 CASSPGRNTDTQYF TGTGCTAGCAGCCCGGGTCGGAACACAGATACGCAGTATTTT
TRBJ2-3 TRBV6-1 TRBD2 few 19 CASSEGVPGLAGGVDTQYF TGTGCCAGCAGTGAAGGGGTTCCGGGACTAGCGGGGGGAGTCGATACGCAGTATTTT
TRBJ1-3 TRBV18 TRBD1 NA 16 CASSAGQGSSGNTIYF TGTGCCAGCTCAGCTGGACAGGGGTCATCTGGAAACACCATATATTTT
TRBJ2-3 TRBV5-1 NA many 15 CASSLGTGAADTQYF TGCGCCAGCAGCTTGGGAACGGGGGCGGCAGATACGCAGTATTTT
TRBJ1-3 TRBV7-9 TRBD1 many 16 CASSFMTGISGNTIYF TGTGCCAGCAGCTTTATGACAGGGATTTCTGGAAACACCATATATTTT
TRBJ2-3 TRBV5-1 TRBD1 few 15 CASSLEGQGSDTQYF TGCGCCAGCAGCTTGGAGGGACAGGGGTCAGATACGCAGTATTTT
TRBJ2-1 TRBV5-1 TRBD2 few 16 CASSLAPGGSGNEQFF TGCGCCAGCAGCTTGGCCCCGGGGGGTAGCGGGAATGAGCAGTTCTTC
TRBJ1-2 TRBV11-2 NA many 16 CASSSMGPLTNYGYTF TGTGCCAGCAGCTCTATGGGTCCCCTTACCAACTATGGCTACACCTTC
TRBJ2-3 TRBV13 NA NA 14 CASSSRAGADTQYF TGTGCCAGCAGCTCCCGCGCCGGGGCGGATACGCAGTATTTT
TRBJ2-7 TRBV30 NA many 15 CAWDRKPRSRYEQYF TGTGCCTGGGACCGCAAACCCCGGAGTCGCTACGAGCAGTACTTC
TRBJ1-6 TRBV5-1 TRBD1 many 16 CASRELTGGADSPLHF TGCGCCAGCAGGGAGTTGACAGGGGGCGCGGATTCACCCCTCCACTTT
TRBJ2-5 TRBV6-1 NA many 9 CALKETQYF TGTGCCTTAAAAGAGACCCAGTACTTC
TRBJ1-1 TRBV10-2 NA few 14 CASRGQTENTEAFF TGCGCCAGCAGAGGACAGACTGAGAACACTGAAGCTTTCTTT
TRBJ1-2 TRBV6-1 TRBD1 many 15 CASSEAGTAFYGYTF TGTGCCAGCAGTGAAGCGGGGACAGCCTTCTATGGCTACACCTTC
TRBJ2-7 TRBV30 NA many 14 CAWSSTKQTYEQYF TGTGCCTGGAGTTCTACAAAACAGACCTACGAGCAGTACTTC
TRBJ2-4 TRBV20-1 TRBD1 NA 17 CSARQGARGIAKNIQYF TGCAGTGCTAGACAGGGGGCGCGGGGTATAGCCAAAAACATTCAGTACTTC
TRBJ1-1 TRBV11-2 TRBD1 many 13 CASSAGQDTEAFF TGTGCCAGCAGCGCGGGACAGGACACTGAAGCTTTCTTT
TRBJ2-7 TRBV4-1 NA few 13 CASSQEVAYEQYF TGCGCCAGCAGCCAAGAGGTGGCTTACGAGCAGTACTTC
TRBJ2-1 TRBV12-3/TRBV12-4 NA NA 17 CASSPQLLAVGGLGQFF TGTGCCAGCAGTCCTCAATTACTAGCTGTGGGAGGCCTCGGGCAGTTCTTC
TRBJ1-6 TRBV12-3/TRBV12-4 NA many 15 CASSLANTGISPLHF TGTGCCAGCAGTTTAGCGAATACAGGGATTTCACCCCTCCACTTT
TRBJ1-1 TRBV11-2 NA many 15 CASSLDLIRAPPAFF TGTGCCAGCAGCTTAGATTTGATAAGGGCCCCCCCAGCTTTCTTT
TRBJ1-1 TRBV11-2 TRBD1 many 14 CASSRRQGAAEAFF TGTGCCAGCAGCCGGCGACAGGGGGCCGCTGAAGCTTTCTTT
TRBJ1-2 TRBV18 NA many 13 CASSPGFPYGYTF TGTGCCAGCTCACCTGGATTTCCCTATGGCTACACCTTC
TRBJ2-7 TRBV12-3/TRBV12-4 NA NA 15 CASRNTRADFYEQYF TGTGCCAGCAGAAACACACGGGCAGACTTCTACGAGCAGTACTTC
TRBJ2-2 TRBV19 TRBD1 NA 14 CASRRQGITGELFF TGTGCCAGTAGACGACAGGGGATCACCGGGGAGCTGTTTTTT
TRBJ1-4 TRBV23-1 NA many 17 CASSHNPSIPRNEKLFF TGCGCCAGCAGTCATAATCCGTCCATTCCCCGTAATGAAAAACTGTTTTTT
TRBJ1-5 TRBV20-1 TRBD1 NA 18 CSARNLGQKFSSNQPQHF TGCAGTGCTAGGAATCTGGGACAGAAGTTTTCAAGCAATCAGCCCCAGCATTTT
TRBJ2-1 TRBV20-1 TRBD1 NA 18 CSAPLRGGARGSYNEQFF TGCAGTGCCCCTTTAAGAGGGGGCGCGAGGGGATCCTACAATGAGCAGTTCTTC
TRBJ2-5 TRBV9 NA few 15 CASSVSSGWKETQYF TGTGCCAGCAGCGTTTCTTCAGGATGGAAGGAGACCCAGTACTTC
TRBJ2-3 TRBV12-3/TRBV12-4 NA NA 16 CASSPPQSGRGHTQYF TGTGCCAGCAGTCCTCCACAATCCGGGCGCGGGCATACGCAGTATTTT